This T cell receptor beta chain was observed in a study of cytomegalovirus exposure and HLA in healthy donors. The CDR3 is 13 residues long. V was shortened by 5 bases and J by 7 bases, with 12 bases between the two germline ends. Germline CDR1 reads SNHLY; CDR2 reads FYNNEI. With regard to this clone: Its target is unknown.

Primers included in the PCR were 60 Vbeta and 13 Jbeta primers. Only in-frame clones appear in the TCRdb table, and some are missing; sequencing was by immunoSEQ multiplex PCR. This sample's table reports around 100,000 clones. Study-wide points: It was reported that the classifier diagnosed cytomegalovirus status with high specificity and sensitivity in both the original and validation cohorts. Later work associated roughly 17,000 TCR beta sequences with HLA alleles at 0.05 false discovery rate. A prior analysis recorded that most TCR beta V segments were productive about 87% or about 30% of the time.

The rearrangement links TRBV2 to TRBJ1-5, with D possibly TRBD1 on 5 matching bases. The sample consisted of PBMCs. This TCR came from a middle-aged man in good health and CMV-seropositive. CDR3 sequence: CASSFSGNQPQHF. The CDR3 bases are TGTGCCAGCAGTTTTTCAGGGAACCAGCCCCAGCATTTT.